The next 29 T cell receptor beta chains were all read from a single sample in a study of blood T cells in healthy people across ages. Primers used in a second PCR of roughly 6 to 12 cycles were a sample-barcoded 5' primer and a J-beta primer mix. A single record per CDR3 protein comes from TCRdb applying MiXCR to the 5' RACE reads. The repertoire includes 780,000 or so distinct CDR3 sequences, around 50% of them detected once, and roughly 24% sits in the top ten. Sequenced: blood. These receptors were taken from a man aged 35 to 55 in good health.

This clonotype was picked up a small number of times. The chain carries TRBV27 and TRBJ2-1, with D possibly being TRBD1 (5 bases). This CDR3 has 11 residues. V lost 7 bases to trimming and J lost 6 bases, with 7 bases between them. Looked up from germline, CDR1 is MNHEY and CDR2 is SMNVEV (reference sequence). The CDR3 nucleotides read TGTGCCAGCACCCAGGGCAATGAGCAGTTCTTC. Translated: CASTQGNEQFF.

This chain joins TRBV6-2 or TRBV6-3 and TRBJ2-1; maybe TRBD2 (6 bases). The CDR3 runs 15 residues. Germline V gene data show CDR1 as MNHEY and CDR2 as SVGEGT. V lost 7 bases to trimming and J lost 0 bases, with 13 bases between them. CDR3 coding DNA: TGTGCCAGCACCGCGGGAAGGAGCTCCTACAATGAGCAGTTCTTC. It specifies CASTAGRSSYNEQFF.

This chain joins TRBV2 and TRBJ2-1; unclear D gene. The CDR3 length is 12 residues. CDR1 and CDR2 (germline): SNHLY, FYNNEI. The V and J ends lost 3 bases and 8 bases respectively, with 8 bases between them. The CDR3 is CASSDKGHEQFF. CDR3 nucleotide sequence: TGTGCCAGCAGTGATAAAGGGCATGAGCAGTTCTTC.

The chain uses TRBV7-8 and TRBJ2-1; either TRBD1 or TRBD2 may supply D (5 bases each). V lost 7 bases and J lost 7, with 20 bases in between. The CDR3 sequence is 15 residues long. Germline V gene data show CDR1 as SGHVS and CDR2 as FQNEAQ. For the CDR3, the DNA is TGTGCCAGCACTAAATCGAGGGGTTTAATGAATGAGCAGTTCTTC. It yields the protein CASTKSRGLMNEQFF.

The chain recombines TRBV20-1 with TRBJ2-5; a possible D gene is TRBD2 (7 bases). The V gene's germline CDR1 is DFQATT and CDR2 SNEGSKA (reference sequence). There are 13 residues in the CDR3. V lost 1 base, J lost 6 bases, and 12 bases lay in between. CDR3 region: CSARGGGGQTQYF. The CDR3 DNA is TGCAGTGCTAGAGGCGGGGGCGGACAGACCCAGTACTTC.

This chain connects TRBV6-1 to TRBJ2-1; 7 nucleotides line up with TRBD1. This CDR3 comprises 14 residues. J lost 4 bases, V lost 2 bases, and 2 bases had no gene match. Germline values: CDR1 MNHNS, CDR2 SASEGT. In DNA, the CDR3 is TGTGCCAGCAGTGAACTGGGACAGTACAATGAGCAGTTCTTC. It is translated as CASSELGQYNEQFF.

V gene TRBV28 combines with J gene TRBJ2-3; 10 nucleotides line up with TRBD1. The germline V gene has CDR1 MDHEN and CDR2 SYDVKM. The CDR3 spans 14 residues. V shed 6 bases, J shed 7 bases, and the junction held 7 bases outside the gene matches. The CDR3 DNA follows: TGTGCCAGCAGATTGGACAGGGGGTTAAATACGCAGTATTTT. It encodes CASRLDRGLNTQYF.

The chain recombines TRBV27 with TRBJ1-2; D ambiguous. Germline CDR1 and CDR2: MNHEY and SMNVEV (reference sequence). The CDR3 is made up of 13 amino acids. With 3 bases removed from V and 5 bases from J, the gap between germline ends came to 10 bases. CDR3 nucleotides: TGTGCCAGCAGTTTCACAGACTTATATGGCTACACCTTC. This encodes CASSFTDLYGYTF.

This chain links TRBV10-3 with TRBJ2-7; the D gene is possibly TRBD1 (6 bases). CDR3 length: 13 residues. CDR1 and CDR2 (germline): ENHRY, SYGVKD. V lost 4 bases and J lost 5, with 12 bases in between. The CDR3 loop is CAISAGGGHEQYF. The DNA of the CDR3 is TGTGCCATCAGTGCCGGTGGGGGCCACGAGCAGTACTTC.

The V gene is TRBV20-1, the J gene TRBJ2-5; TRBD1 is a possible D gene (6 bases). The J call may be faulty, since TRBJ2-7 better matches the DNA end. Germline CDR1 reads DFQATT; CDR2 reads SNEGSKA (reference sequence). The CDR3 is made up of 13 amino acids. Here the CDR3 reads CSAGKVGHYEQYF. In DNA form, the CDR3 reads TGCAGTGCTGGGAAGGTGGGACACTACGAGCAGTACTTC.

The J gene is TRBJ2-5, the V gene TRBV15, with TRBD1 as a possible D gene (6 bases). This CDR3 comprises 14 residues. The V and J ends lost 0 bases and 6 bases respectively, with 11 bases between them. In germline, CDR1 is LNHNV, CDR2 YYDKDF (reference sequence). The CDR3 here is CATSRDLQGKTQYF. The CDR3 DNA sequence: TGTGCCACCAGCAGAGATCTACAGGGAAAGACCCAGTACTTC.

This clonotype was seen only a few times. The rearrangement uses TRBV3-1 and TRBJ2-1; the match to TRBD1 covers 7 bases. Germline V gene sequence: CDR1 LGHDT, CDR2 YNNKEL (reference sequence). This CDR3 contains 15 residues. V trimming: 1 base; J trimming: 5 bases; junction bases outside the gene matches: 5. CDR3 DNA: TGTGCCAGCAGCCAAGGGTCGGGACAGCACAATGAGCAGTTCTTC. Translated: CASSQGSGQHNEQFF.

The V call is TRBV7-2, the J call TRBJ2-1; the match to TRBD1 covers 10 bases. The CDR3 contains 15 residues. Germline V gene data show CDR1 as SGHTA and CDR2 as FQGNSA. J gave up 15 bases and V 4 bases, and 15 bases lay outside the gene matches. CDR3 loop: CASSSQGGTGASGFF. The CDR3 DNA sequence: TGTGCCAGCAGCTCTCAGGGCGGGACAGGGGCTAGTGGGTTCTTC.

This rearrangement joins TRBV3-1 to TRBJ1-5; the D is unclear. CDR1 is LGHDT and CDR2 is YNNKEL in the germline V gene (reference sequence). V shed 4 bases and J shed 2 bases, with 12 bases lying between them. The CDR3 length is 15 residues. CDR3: CASSPPGWGNQPQHF. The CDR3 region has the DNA TGTGCCAGCAGCCCCCCCGGATGGGGCAATCAGCCCCAGCATTTT.

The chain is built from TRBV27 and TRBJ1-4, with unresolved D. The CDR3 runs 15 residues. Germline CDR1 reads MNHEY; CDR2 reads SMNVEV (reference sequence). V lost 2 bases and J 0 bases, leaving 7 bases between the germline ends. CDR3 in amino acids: CASSLNSATNEKLFF. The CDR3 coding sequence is TGTGCCAGCAGTTTAAACAGTGCAACTAATGAAAAACTGTTTTTT.

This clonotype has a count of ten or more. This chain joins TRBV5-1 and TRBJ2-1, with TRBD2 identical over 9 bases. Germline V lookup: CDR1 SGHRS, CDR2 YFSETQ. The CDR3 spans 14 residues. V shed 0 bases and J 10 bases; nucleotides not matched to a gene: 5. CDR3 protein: CASSLGLAGNEQFF. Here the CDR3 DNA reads TGCGCCAGCAGCTTGGGTCTAGCGGGGAACGAGCAGTTCTTC.

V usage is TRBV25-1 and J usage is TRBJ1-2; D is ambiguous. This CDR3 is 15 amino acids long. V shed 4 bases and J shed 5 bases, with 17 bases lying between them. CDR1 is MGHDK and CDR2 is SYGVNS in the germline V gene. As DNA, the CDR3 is TGTGCCAGCAGTGCCCACGGACCCAAAGGATATGGCTACACCTTC. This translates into CASSAHGPKGYGYTF.

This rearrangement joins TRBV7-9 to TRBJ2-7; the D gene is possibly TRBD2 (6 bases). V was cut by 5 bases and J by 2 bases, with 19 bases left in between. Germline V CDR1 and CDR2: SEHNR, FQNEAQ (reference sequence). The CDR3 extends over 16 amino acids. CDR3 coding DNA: TGTGCCAGCAGCGCCCCGACTAGTCGGACTCCCTACGAGCAGTACTTC. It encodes CASSAPTSRTPYEQYF.

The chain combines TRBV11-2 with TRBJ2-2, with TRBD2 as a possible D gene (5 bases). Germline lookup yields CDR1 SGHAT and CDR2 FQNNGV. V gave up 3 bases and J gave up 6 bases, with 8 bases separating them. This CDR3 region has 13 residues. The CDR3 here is CASSLLLAGELFF. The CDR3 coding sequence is TGTGCCAGCAGCTTGTTACTAGCCGGGGAGCTGTTTTTT.

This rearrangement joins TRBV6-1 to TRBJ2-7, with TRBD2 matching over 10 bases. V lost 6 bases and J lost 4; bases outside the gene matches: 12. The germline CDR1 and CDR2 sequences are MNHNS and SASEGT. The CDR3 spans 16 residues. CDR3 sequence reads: CASREYLAGVMYEQYF. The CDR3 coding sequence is TGTGCCAGCAGAGAATATCTAGCGGGAGTCATGTACGAGCAGTACTTC.

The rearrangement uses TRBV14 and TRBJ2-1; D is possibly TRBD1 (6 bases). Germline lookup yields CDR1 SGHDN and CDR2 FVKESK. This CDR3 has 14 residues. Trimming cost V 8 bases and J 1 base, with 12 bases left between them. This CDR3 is CASGGQISYNEQFF. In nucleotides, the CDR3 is TGTGCCAGCGGAGGACAGATTTCCTACAATGAGCAGTTCTTC.

The CDR3 here is CASTFGLAGGPEQETQYF. Written as DNA, the CDR3 is TGTGCCAGCACCTTCGGACTAGCGGGAGGGCCGGAGCAAGAGACCCAGTACTTC. The chain uses TRBV7-2 and TRBJ2-5; 15 nucleotides align to TRBD2. Unmatched junction bases numbered 11, after V lost 7 bases and J lost 2 bases. This CDR3 region has 18 residues. Germline V gene lookup returns CDR1 SGHTA and CDR2 FQGNSA.

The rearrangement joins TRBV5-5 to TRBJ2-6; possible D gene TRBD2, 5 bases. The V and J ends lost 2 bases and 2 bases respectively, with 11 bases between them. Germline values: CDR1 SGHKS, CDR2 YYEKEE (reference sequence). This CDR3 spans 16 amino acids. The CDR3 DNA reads TGTGCCAGCAGCTTCGGTGTCGGGACTGGGGCCAACGTCCTGACTTTC. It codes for CASSFGVGTGANVLTF.

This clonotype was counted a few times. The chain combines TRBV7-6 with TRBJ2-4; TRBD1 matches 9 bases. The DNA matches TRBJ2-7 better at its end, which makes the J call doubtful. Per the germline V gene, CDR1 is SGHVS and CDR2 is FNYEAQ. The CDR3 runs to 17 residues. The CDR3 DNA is TGTGCCAGCAGCTTAGGGGTAGGGGGACAGGGATCATACGAGCAGTACTTC. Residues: CASSLGVGGQGSYEQYF.

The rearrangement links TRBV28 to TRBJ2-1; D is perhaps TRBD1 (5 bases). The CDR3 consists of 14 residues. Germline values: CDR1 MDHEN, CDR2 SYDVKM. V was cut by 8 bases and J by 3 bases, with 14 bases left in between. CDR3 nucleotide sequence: TGTGCCAGCTTGGGCGGAACAGGCTACAATGAGCAGTTCTTC. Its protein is CASLGGTGYNEQFF.

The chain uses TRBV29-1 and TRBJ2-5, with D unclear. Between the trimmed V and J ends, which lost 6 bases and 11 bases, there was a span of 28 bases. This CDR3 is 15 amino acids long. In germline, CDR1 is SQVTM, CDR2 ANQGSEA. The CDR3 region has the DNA TGCAGCGTCGGCCTTGGCGGCAGAATATACAATGGGCAGTACTTC. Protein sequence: CSVGLGGRIYNGQYF.

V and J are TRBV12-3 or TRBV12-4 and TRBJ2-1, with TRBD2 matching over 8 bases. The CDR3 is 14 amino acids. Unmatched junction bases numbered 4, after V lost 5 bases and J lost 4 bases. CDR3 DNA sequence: TGTGCCAGCAGTCTTATAGCGGGGTACAATGAGCAGTTCTTC. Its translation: CASSLIAGYNEQFF.

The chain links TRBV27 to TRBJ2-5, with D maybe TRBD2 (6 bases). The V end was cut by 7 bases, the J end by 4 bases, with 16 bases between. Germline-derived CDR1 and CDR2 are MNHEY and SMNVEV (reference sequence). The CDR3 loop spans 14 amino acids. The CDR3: CASNGLLGGETQYF. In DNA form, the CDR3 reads TGTGCCAGCAATGGACTCTTGGGAGGAGAGACCCAGTACTTC.

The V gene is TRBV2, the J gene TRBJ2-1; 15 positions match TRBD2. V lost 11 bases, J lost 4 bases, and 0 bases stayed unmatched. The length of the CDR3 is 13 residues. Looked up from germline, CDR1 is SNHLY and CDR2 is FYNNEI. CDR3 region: CAGLAGGYNEQFF. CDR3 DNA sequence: TGTGCCGGACTAGCGGGGGGGTACAATGAGCAGTTCTTC.